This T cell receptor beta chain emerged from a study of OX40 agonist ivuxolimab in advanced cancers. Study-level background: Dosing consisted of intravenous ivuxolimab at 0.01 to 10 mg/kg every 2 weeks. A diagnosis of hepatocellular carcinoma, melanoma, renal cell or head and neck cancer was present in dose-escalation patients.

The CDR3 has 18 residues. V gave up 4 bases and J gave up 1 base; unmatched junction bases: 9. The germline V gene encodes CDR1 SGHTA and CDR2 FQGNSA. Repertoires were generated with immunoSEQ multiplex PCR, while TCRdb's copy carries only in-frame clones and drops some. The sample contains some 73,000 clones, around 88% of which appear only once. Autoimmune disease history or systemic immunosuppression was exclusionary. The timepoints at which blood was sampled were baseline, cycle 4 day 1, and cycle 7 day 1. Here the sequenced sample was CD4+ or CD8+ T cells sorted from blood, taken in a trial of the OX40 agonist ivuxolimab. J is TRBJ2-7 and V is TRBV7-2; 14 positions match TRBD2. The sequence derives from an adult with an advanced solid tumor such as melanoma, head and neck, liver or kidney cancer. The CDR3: CASSYGTSGSGDSYEQYF. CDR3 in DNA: TGTGCCAGCAGCTATGGGACTAGCGGGAGCGGCGATTCCTACGAGCAGTACTTC.